This T cell receptor (beta chain) was recovered during a study of T-cell reconstitution after alpha-beta-depleted transplantation in children. Unique molecular identifiers were incorporated into the prepared TCRbeta library. From the PCR reads, TCRdb called clonotypes with MiXCR, one entry per CDR3 protein. The data show about 400,000 distinct CDR3 sequences, about 20% seen once. The V segment lost 6 bases and the J segment 6 bases; nucleotides outside the gene matches: 6. This CDR3 region has 14 residues. Germline CDR1 and CDR2: SNHLY and FYNNEI. This sequence was found in a human donor who donated a stem cell graft to a child with acute myeloid leukemia. The V gene is TRBV2, the J gene TRBJ2-7; 12 bases are shared with TRBD2. The specimen was PBMCs from the stem cell graft donor, collected from the stem cell graft. The CDR3 here is CASRRLAGVSEQYF. For the CDR3, the DNA is TGTGCCAGCAGACGACTAGCGGGAGTGAGCGAGCAGTACTTC.